This is a list of T cell receptor beta chains from one sample in a study of blood T cell repertoires in COVID-19. Sequencing used immunoSEQ multiplex PCR; TCRdb keeps in-frame clones, though not all of them. The sample has about 88,000 clones, roughly 87% seen once. Specimen: peripheral blood. These TCRs come from a man aged 18-30 years with COVID-19, enrolled during active disease. Both conserved end residues are part of each CDR3. D genes are given only for firm matches. Clone size is given for some rows only: seen once, a few or many times, or a class if the clone is expanded.

D gene: TRBD1; V gene: TRBV6-5; J gene: TRBJ1-2; clone size: .; CDR3 DNA: TGTGCCAGCACCAGGGGGGCAGGGGGCAGCGGCTACACCTTC; CDR3 protein: CASTRGAGGSGYTF
D gene: TRBD1; V gene: TRBV20-1; J gene: TRBJ1-4; clone size: .; CDR3 DNA: TGCAGTGCTAGTCAGGGGGCGCTTACCGCAACTAATGAAAAACTGTTTTTT; CDR3 protein: CSASQGALTATNEKLFF
D gene: .; V gene: TRBV12-3/TRBV12-4; J gene: TRBJ1-5; clone size: .; CDR3 DNA: TGTGCCAGCAGTTTCATTAGCAATCAGCCCCAGCATTTT; CDR3 protein: CASSFISNQPQHF
D gene: TRBD1; V gene: TRBV4-1; J gene: TRBJ1-1; clone size: .; CDR3 DNA: TGCGCCAGCAGCCAAGTCGGGACAGGGATCGTAGCTTTCTTT; CDR3 protein: CASSQVGTGIVAFF
D gene: .; V gene: TRBV6-1; J gene: TRBJ1-1; clone size: .; CDR3 DNA: TGTGCCAGCAAGCGACCGACGACAGGTATCACTGAAGCTTTCTTT; CDR3 protein: CASKRPTTGITEAFF
D gene: .; V gene: TRBV2; J gene: TRBJ2-1; clone size: .; CDR3 DNA: TGTGCCACTACTAGAAACTGGGAGCAGTTCTTC; CDR3 protein: CATTRNWEQFF
D gene: TRBD1; V gene: TRBV19; J gene: TRBJ1-2; clone size: .; CDR3 DNA: TGTGCCAGTAGTCCCCAGGGACAGGGGACATATGGCTACACCTTC; CDR3 protein: CASSPQGQGTYGYTF
D gene: TRBD1; V gene: TRBV7-9; J gene: TRBJ2-1; clone size: .; CDR3 DNA: TGTGCCAGCAGCCCCGGGGACAGCTCCTACAATGAGCAGTTCTTC; CDR3 protein: CASSPGDSSYNEQFF
D gene: TRBD1; V gene: TRBV30; J gene: TRBJ1-5; clone size: .; CDR3 DNA: TGTGCCTGGAGTACCGCGGGCAGGGGGCCCCAGCAGCCCCAGCATTTT; CDR3 protein: CAWSTAGRGPQQPQHF
D gene: TRBD1; V gene: TRBV25-1; J gene: TRBJ1-2; clone size: .; CDR3 DNA: TGTGCCAGCAGTGAAGACACAGGGGGTGGCTATGGCTACACCTTC; CDR3 protein: CASSEDTGGGYGYTF
D gene: TRBD2; V gene: TRBV19; J gene: TRBJ2-1; clone size: .; CDR3 DNA: TGTGCCAGTAGTAAGACTAGCGGTTCCTACAATGAGCAGTTCTTC; CDR3 protein: CASSKTSGSYNEQFF
D gene: .; V gene: TRBV29-1; J gene: TRBJ1-2; clone size: .; CDR3 DNA: TGCAGCGTGCCGGCCGAGGGCTATGGCTACACCTTC; CDR3 protein: CSVPAEGYGYTF
D gene: TRBD2; V gene: TRBV4-3; J gene: TRBJ2-1; clone size: .; CDR3 DNA: TGCGCCAGCAGCCACCTAGCGGGAGGGCCTTCTGAGCAGTTCTTC; CDR3 protein: CASSHLAGGPSEQFF
D gene: TRBD1; V gene: TRBV11-2; J gene: TRBJ2-7; clone size: .; CDR3 DNA: TGTGCCAGCAGCTTATACAGGGGGGTCTACGAGCAGTACTTC; CDR3 protein: CASSLYRGVYEQYF
D gene: TRBD2; V gene: TRBV6-5; J gene: TRBJ2-7; clone size: .; CDR3 DNA: TGTGCCAGCAAGGGGACTAGCGGATACTCCTACGAGCAGTACTTC; CDR3 protein: CASKGTSGYSYEQYF
D gene: TRBD1; V gene: TRBV19; J gene: TRBJ1-6; clone size: .; CDR3 DNA: TGTGCCAGTAGTTTCGGACAGGGAAATTCACCCCTCCACTTT; CDR3 protein: CASSFGQGNSPLHF
D gene: .; V gene: TRBV19; J gene: TRBJ1-5; clone size: .; CDR3 DNA: TGTGCCAGTAGTCCAAGCGAACAGGGACCCTTATTTCAGCCCCAGCATTTT; CDR3 protein: CASSPSEQGPLFQPQHF
D gene: .; V gene: TRBV3-1/TRBV3-2; J gene: TRBJ1-4; clone size: .; CDR3 DNA: TGTGCCAGCAGCCCTACAGGGACTAATGAAAAACTGCTTTTT; CDR3 protein: CASSPTGTNEKLLF
D gene: .; V gene: TRBV5-8; J gene: TRBJ2-7; clone size: .; CDR3 DNA: TGTGCCAGCAGGAAGCGTCTTTTACGCAACTCCTACGAGCAGTACTTC; CDR3 protein: CASRKRLLRNSYEQYF
D gene: TRBD1; V gene: TRBV5-4; J gene: TRBJ2-2; clone size: .; CDR3 DNA: TGTGCCAGCAGCTTTGGACAGGGGGGATCGGCGAACACCGGGGAGCTGTTTTTT; CDR3 protein: CASSFGQGGSANTGELFF
D gene: TRBD1; V gene: TRBV7-9; J gene: TRBJ1-5; clone size: once; CDR3 DNA: TGTGCCAGCAGCACCGGACAGGAGACCACCCAGCCCCAGCATTTT; CDR3 protein: CASSTGQETTQPQHF
D gene: .; V gene: TRBV5-6; J gene: TRBJ2-4; clone size: .; CDR3 DNA: TGTGCCAGCAGCTCCCGATTCCGCGCGGTAGCCAAAAACATTCAGTACTTC; CDR3 protein: CASSSRFRAVAKNIQYF
D gene: .; V gene: TRBV2; J gene: TRBJ1-1; clone size: .; CDR3 DNA: TGTGCCAGCAGTCCTATGACAGCCCTGAAGGCTTTCTTT; CDR3 protein: CASSPMTALKAFF
D gene: .; V gene: TRBV4-1; J gene: TRBJ2-3; clone size: .; CDR3 DNA: TGCGCCAGCAGCCACAGATTAGGCCAGGGACTAGATACGCAGTATTTT; CDR3 protein: CASSHRLGQGLDTQYF
D gene: TRBD1; V gene: TRBV6-5; J gene: TRBJ2-3; clone size: .; CDR3 DNA: TGTGCCAGCAGATACCTGGACAGGGGGCATGATACGCAGTATTTT; CDR3 protein: CASRYLDRGHDTQYF
D gene: TRBD1; V gene: TRBV9; J gene: TRBJ2-3; clone size: .; CDR3 DNA: TGTGCCAGCAGCGTAGCCGGGACAGGGGGCGAAAGCACAGATACGCAGTATTTT; CDR3 protein: CASSVAGTGGESTDTQYF
D gene: .; V gene: TRBV14; J gene: TRBJ2-3; clone size: .; CDR3 DNA: TGTGCCAGCAGCCCTACCCCGGTTACGCAGTATTTT; CDR3 protein: CASSPTPVTQYF
D gene: TRBD2; V gene: TRBV6-1; J gene: TRBJ2-7; clone size: .; CDR3 DNA: TGTGCCAGCAGTGTTCTCTTGGGACTAGCGGACCTCCACGAGCAGTACTTC; CDR3 protein: CASSVLLGLADLHEQYF
D gene: TRBD1; V gene: TRBV24-1; J gene: TRBJ1-2; clone size: .; CDR3 DNA: TGTGCCACCAGTGACTCGGACAGGCCCCAGGGCTACACCTTC; CDR3 protein: CATSDSDRPQGYTF
D gene: TRBD2; V gene: TRBV6-5; J gene: TRBJ2-7; clone size: once; CDR3 DNA: TGTGCCAGCAGCCTAGCGGGGAGGTACGAGCAGTACTTC; CDR3 protein: CASSLAGRYEQYF
D gene: .; V gene: TRBV3-1/TRBV3-2; J gene: TRBJ2-7; clone size: once; CDR3 DNA: TGTGCCAGCAGCCTAGGAGGCGAGCAGTACTTC; CDR3 protein: CASSLGGEQYF
D gene: TRBD1; V gene: TRBV5-6; J gene: TRBJ1-5; clone size: .; CDR3 DNA: TGTGCCAGCAGCTTGGCCCCGGACAGGGCCCAGCATTTT; CDR3 protein: CASSLAPDRAQHF
D gene: TRBD1; V gene: TRBV18; J gene: TRBJ1-1; clone size: .; CDR3 DNA: TGTGCCAGCTCACCTATGGGACAGGCAGAGGACATGAACACTGAAGCTTTCTTT; CDR3 protein: CASSPMGQAEDMNTEAFF
D gene: TRBD1; V gene: TRBV28; J gene: TRBJ1-6; clone size: .; CDR3 DNA: TGTGCCAGCAGTGCAGGGACAGGGAGCAATTCACCCCTCCACTTT; CDR3 protein: CASSAGTGSNSPLHF
D gene: TRBD2; V gene: TRBV10-1; J gene: TRBJ2-3; clone size: .; CDR3 DNA: TGCGCCAGCAGTAGCGGGATAGGAGATACGCAGTATTTT; CDR3 protein: CASSSGIGDTQYF
D gene: .; V gene: TRBV3-1/TRBV3-2; J gene: TRBJ2-2; clone size: .; CDR3 DNA: TGTGCCAGCAGCCTTTCGACAGGACACGGGGAGCTGTTTTTT; CDR3 protein: CASSLSTGHGELFF
D gene: .; V gene: TRBV7-6; J gene: TRBJ2-7; clone size: .; CDR3 DNA: TGTGCCAGCAGCGGAGCGGATAGCGGTTCCGCGGAGCAGTACTTC; CDR3 protein: CASSGADSGSAEQYF
D gene: TRBD1; V gene: TRBV7-9; J gene: TRBJ1-4; clone size: .; CDR3 DNA: TGTGCCAGCAGCTACCCCGTACAGGGGCATGAAAAACTGCTTTTT; CDR3 protein: CASSYPVQGHEKLLF
D gene: .; V gene: TRBV7-3; J gene: TRBJ2-1; clone size: .; CDR3 DNA: TGTGCCAGCAGCTTAGTTGGTCCAGCGGTGTACAATGAGCAGTTCTTC; CDR3 protein: CASSLVGPAVYNEQFF
D gene: .; V gene: TRBV28; J gene: TRBJ2-1; clone size: .; CDR3 DNA: TGTGCCAGCAGTTTATTGAGGTCATCACCGCAGTTCTTC; CDR3 protein: CASSLLRSSPQFF
D gene: TRBD1; V gene: TRBV27; J gene: TRBJ2-7; clone size: .; CDR3 DNA: TGTGCCAGCACAGGGGGCGCTAACTACGAGCAGTACTTC; CDR3 protein: CASTGGANYEQYF
D gene: .; V gene: TRBV4-3; J gene: TRBJ1-2; clone size: .; CDR3 DNA: TGCGCCAGCAGCCAAGGCAGTTACTATGGCTACACCTTC; CDR3 protein: CASSQGSYYGYTF
D gene: .; V gene: TRBV27; J gene: TRBJ1-5; clone size: .; CDR3 DNA: TGTGCCAGCAGTTCACAGGGTTCCCAGCCCCAGCATTTT; CDR3 protein: CASSSQGSQPQHF
D gene: TRBD2; V gene: TRBV4-3; J gene: TRBJ2-2; clone size: .; CDR3 DNA: TGCGCCAGCAGCCCGGGACTAGCGGGAGCACGAACCGGGGAGCTGTTTTTT; CDR3 protein: CASSPGLAGARTGELFF
D gene: TRBD2; V gene: TRBV9; J gene: TRBJ2-3; clone size: .; CDR3 DNA: TGTGCCAGCAGCCCCGAGGATAGCGGGGTAAGGGCAGATACGCAGTATTTT; CDR3 protein: CASSPEDSGVRADTQYF
D gene: .; V gene: TRBV30; J gene: TRBJ1-2; clone size: once; CDR3 DNA: TGTGCCTGGAGTGAAGAGTTACAGGCTAACTATGGCTACACCTTC; CDR3 protein: CAWSEELQANYGYTF